Listed here are 24 T cell receptor beta chains from one sample, sequenced in a study of blood T cell repertoires in COVID-19. The assay was immunoSEQ multiplex PCR, and TCRdb's table has in-frame clones only and misses some. The sample has approximately 200,000 clones, approximately 85% seen once. The source material was peripheral blood. The source of these receptors is a man in his sixties with acute or convalescent COVID-19.

In DNA, the CDR3 is TGCGCCAGCAGCCAAATTGGGGGACTACAAGAGACCCAGTACTTC. As protein: CASSQIGGLQETQYF. The rearrangement uses TRBV5-1 and TRBJ2-5; 7 nucleotides agree with TRBD2. The CDR3 extends over 15 amino acids. Germline assignment: CDR1 SGHRS and CDR2 YFSETQ. Trimming took 4 bases from V and 2 from J; bases not matched to a gene: 8. Complete variable domain (other parts from reference TRBV5-1 and TRBJ2-5): KAGVTQTPRYLIKTRGQQVTLSCSPISGHRSVSWYQQTPGQGLQFLFEYFSETQRNKGNFPGRFSGRQFSNSRSEMNVSTLELGDSALYLCASSQIGGLQETQYFGPGTRLLVL.

The DNA of the CDR3 is TGTGCCAGCTTTAGCGGTGACACAGATACGCAGTATTTT. Its translation is CASFSGDTDTQYF. The rearrangement uses TRBV28 and TRBJ2-3; D is possibly TRBD2 (6 bases). CDR3 length equals 13 residues. Germline lookup yields CDR1 MDHEN and CDR2 SYDVKM. With 8 bases removed from V and 2 bases from J, the gap between germline ends came to 11 bases.

This chain connects TRBV7-9 to TRBJ2-7; 7 bases fit TRBD2. V was pared by 5 bases and J by 3 bases, with 1 base of the junction left unmatched. This CDR3 contains 12 residues. Per the germline V gene, CDR1 is SEHNR and CDR2 is FQNEAQ (reference sequence). The CDR3 reads CASSGTIYEQYF. The CDR3 DNA is TGTGCCAGCAGCGGGACTATCTACGAGCAGTACTTC.

CDR3 sequence (DNA): TGTGCCAGCAGTTACTCCGGGACCCAGTACTTC. It translates to CASSYSGTQYF. The gene calls are TRBV6-5 and TRBJ2-5, with D unresolved. The ends were cut back, 0 bases at V and 7 bases at J, with 3 bases in the middle. The germline CDR1 and CDR2 sequences are MNHEY and SVGAGI. The CDR3 runs 11 residues.

In DNA, the CDR3 is TGTGCCAGCAGTATCTACAGAAATCAGCCCCAGCATTTT. Its translation: CASSIYRNQPQHF. The chain has TRBV2 and TRBJ1-5; D uncertain. The CDR3 has 13 amino acids. The V gene's germline CDR1 is SNHLY and CDR2 FYNNEI. V lost 5 bases to trimming and J lost 4 bases, with 9 bases between them.

V usage is TRBV4-3 and J usage is TRBJ1-6; 7 bases fit TRBD1. The ends lost 0 bases at V and 9 bases at J; junction bases unmatched: 8. Germline loops: CDR1 LGHNA, CDR2 YSLEER. This CDR3 is built from 16 residues. Here the CDR3 reads CASSQDSDREVSPLHF. The CDR3 DNA sequence: TGCGCCAGCAGCCAAGATAGCGACAGGGAGGTTTCACCCCTCCACTTT.

This clone has only one observation. The V and J genes are TRBV7-2 and TRBJ1-5; TRBD1 agrees at 11 bases. Germline loops: CDR1 SGHTA, CDR2 FQGNSA. The CDR3 length is 15 residues. Trimming cost V 5 bases and J 7 bases; bases outside gene matches: 7. The CDR3 is CASSPGQGAGQPQHF. In DNA form, the CDR3 reads TGTGCCAGCAGCCCTGGACAGGGGGCGGGACAGCCCCAGCATTTT.

J is TRBJ2-7 and V is TRBV5-1; D is perhaps TRBD2 (5 bases). The V and J ends lost 0 bases and 6 bases respectively, with 10 bases between them. Looked up from germline, CDR1 is SGHRS and CDR2 is YFSETQ. This CDR3 comprises 13 residues. This CDR3 is CASSLAPGSEQYF. Here the CDR3 DNA reads TGCGCCAGCAGCTTGGCCCCGGGGAGCGAGCAGTACTTC. The whole variable domain, remainder taken from reference TRBV5-1 and TRBJ2-7, is KAGVTQTPRYLIKTRGQQVTLSCSPISGHRSVSWYQQTPGQGLQFLFEYFSETQRNKGNFPGRFSGRQFSNSRSEMNVSTLELGDSALYLCASSLAPGSEQYFGPGTRLTVT.

V gene TRBV11-2 combines with J gene TRBJ2-4; no clear D gene. V shed 0 bases and J shed 0 bases, with 9 bases lying between them. Germline values: CDR1 SGHAT, CDR2 FQNNGV. CDR3 length: 16 residues. The CDR3 DNA reads as TGTGCCAGCAGCTTAGATCCCGGTCGAGCCAAAAACATTCAGTACTTC. It translates to CASSLDPGRAKNIQYF.

In DNA, the CDR3 is TGTGCCATCAGTCCCAAAGGGGCGGACTCTGGAAACACCATATATTTT. Translation gives CAISPKGADSGNTIYF. V and J are TRBV10-3 and TRBJ1-3; D perhaps matches TRBD1 (5 bases). The CDR3 consists of 16 residues. Germline V gives CDR1 ENHRY, CDR2 SYGVKD. Trimming cost V 5 bases and J 0 bases, with 14 bases left between them.

This clone has at least ten counts. V is TRBV5-1 and J is TRBJ2-7, with D perhaps TRBD1 (5 bases). V lost 0 bases to trimming and J lost 6 bases, with 10 bases between them. The CDR3 has 13 residues. Germline-derived CDR1 and CDR2 are SGHRS and YFSETQ. The CDR3 region has the DNA TGCGCCAGCAGCTTGGGGTCAGGGTCCGAGCAGTACTTC. It is translated as CASSLGSGSEQYF.

This chain connects TRBV5-6 to TRBJ2-1; D remains unclear. V lost 0 bases, J lost 13 bases, and 11 bases lay in between. CDR1 and CDR2 from the germline V gene are SGHDT and YYEEEE. CDR3 length: 12 amino acids. The CDR3 bases are TGTGCCAGCAGCTTGGACGTGGGCCCCCAGTTCTTC. It is translated as CASSLDVGPQFF.

This chain connects TRBV6-5 to TRBJ2-4; 7 positions match TRBD2. Germline values: CDR1 MNHEY, CDR2 SVGAGI. CDR3 length: 16 residues. Trimming cost V 0 bases and J 3 bases; bases outside gene matches: 5. The CDR3 region is CASSYSGSGYKNIQYF. The CDR3 coding sequence is TGTGCCAGCAGTTACTCGGGTAGCGGGTACAAAAACATTCAGTACTTC.

The chain uses TRBV5-3 and TRBJ2-3; TRBD1 agrees at 11 bases. TRBV5-3 falls under the ORF class, with uncertain function. The V segment lost 3 bases and the J segment 2 bases; nucleotides outside the gene matches: 2. The CDR3 covers 15 residues. DNA for the CDR3: TGTGCCAGAAGCTGGGACAGGGGGAACACAGATACGCAGTATTTT. Protein sequence: CARSWDRGNTDTQYF.

Only one count was recorded for this clone. This chain connects TRBV7-9 to TRBJ2-3; 8 nucleotides align to TRBD1. V was clipped by 7 bases and J by 2 bases; unmatched bases: 20. This CDR3 is built from 19 residues. Germline CDR1 reads SEHNR; CDR2 reads FQNEAQ (reference sequence). The CDR3 DNA sequence: TGTGCCAGCACCCCCCTAGGTACAGGGGGTCATAGACTCACAGATACGCAGTATTTT. It encodes CASTPLGTGGHRLTDTQYF.

The count of this clone is one. V is TRBV19 and J is TRBJ2-3; 16 nucleotides line up with TRBD2. Germline assignment: CDR1 LNHDA and CDR2 SQIVND (reference sequence). With 8 bases clipped from V and 8 bases from J, the junction kept 7 bases outside the gene matches. The CDR3 totals 15 residues. The CDR3 spells CASGGLAGGYGTQYF. The DNA of the CDR3 is TGTGCCAGTGGGGGACTAGCGGGAGGGTATGGTACGCAGTATTTT.

The chain carries TRBV28 and TRBJ1-4; a weak D match, TRBD1 (5 bases). CDR1 and CDR2 (germline): MDHEN, SYDVKM. V lost 10 bases and J 7 bases, leaving 22 bases between the germline ends. This CDR3 is built from 15 residues. The CDR3 DNA is TGTGCCACATCTCTGGGTGGGGCTTCTTTTGAAAAACTGTTTTTT. It codes for CATSLGGASFEKLFF.

V and J are TRBV5-6 and TRBJ2-7, with 9 bases fitting TRBD2. The V segment lost 4 bases and the J segment 2 bases; nucleotides outside the gene matches: 7. The CDR3 runs 15 residues. Germline V gene data show CDR1 as SGHDT and CDR2 as YYEEEE. CDR3 sequence reads: CASSDGLAKTYEQYF. The CDR3 region has the DNA TGTGCCAGCAGCGACGGACTAGCGAAGACCTACGAGCAGTACTTC.

V and J are TRBV4-1 and TRBJ2-1; 10 nucleotides align to TRBD1. This CDR3 has 16 residues. CDR1 and CDR2 from the germline V gene are MGHRA and YSYEKL. V gave up 4 bases and J gave up 2 bases; unmatched junction bases: 5. The CDR3 is CASSRLDRGPYNEQFF. In DNA form, the CDR3 reads TGCGCCAGCAGCCGCCTAGACAGGGGGCCCTACAATGAGCAGTTCTTC.

The chain combines TRBV9 with TRBJ2-7; TRBD2 agrees at 9 bases. The V gene's germline CDR1 is SGDLS and CDR2 YYNGEE. J lost 4 bases, V lost 2 bases, and 7 bases had no gene match. There are 15 residues in the CDR3. Here the CDR3 DNA reads TGTGCCAGCAGCGTCGGGACTAGCCAAGATTACGAGCAGTACTTC. The encoded protein is CASSVGTSQDYEQYF.

Comments on this clone: Germline and junction disagree at one end, which may indicate a read error. The chain joins TRBV6-4 to TRBJ1-4; the D gene is possibly TRBD1 (5 bases). Germline V gives CDR1 MRHNA, CDR2 SNTAGT. This CDR3 contains 9 residues. The CDR3 loop is CASSDKGFF. In DNA, the CDR3 is TGTGCCAGCAGTGACAAGGGGTTCTTT.

CDR3 region: CASREGRVGQYGYTF. The CDR3 region has the DNA TGTGCCAGCAGGGAGGGGAGGGTCGGACAGTATGGCTACACCTTC. The V gene is TRBV6-5, the J gene TRBJ1-2; perhaps TRBD1 as D (6 bases). The V gene lost 6 bases and the J gene lost 5 bases, with 19 bases spanning the gap. This CDR3 contains 15 residues. The germline V gene has CDR1 MNHEY and CDR2 SVGAGI.

V gene TRBV4-3 combines with J gene TRBJ1-1; no clear D. Germline values: CDR1 LGHNA, CDR2 YSLEER. With 3 bases removed from V and 8 bases from J, the gap between germline ends came to 13 bases. The CDR3 is made up of 13 amino acids. Here the CDR3 reads CASSQQEGGEAFF. CDR3 coding DNA: TGCGCCAGCAGCCAGCAGGAGGGTGGAGAAGCTTTCTTT.

This chain connects TRBV29-1 to TRBJ1-1; unclear D gene. The V gene lost 3 bases and the J gene lost 8 bases, with 4 bases spanning the gap. There are 9 residues in the CDR3. Germline CDR1 is SQVTM and CDR2 is ANQGSEA. The CDR3 is CSVDREAFF. CDR3 coding DNA: TGCAGCGTTGACAGGGAAGCTTTCTTT.